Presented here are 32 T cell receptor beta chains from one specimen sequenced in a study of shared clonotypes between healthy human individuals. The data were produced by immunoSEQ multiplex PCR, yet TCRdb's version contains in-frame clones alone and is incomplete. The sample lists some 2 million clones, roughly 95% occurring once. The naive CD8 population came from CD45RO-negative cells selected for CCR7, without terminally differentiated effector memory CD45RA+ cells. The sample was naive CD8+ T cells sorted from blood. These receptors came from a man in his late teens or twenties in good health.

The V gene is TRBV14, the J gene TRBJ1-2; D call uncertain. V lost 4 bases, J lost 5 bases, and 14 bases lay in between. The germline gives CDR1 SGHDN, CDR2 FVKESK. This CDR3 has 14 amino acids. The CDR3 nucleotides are TGTGCCAGCAGCCCCCTCCTGACGGGTTATGGCTACACCTTC. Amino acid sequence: CASSPLLTGYGYTF.

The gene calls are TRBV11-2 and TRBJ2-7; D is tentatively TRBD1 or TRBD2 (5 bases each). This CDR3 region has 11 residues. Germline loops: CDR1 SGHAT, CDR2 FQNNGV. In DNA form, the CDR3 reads TGTGCCAGCAGCTTAGGGGACCATTGGGTAGTC. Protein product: CASSLGDHWVV.

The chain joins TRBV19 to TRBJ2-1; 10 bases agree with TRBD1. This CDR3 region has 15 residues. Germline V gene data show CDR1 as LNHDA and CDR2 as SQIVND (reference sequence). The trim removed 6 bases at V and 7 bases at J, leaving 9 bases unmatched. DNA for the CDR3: TGTGCCAGTAGGACCGGGACAGGGGATGGGAATGAGCAGTTCTTC. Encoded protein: CASRTGTGDGNEQFF.

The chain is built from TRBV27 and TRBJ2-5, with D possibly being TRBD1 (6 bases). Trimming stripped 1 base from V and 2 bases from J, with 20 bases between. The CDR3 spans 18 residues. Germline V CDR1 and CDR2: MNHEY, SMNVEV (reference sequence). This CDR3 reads CASSLLGTPKSSQETQYF. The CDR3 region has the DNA TGTGCCAGCAGTTTATTGGGGACACCTAAAAGTAGTCAAGAGACCCAGTACTTC.

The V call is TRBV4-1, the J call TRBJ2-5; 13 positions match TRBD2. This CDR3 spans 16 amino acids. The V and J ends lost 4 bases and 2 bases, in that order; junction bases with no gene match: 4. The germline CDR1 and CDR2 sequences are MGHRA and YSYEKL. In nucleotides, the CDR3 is TGCGCCAGCAGCCTTGGGACTAGCGGGAATCAAGAGACCCAGTACTTC. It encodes CASSLGTSGNQETQYF.

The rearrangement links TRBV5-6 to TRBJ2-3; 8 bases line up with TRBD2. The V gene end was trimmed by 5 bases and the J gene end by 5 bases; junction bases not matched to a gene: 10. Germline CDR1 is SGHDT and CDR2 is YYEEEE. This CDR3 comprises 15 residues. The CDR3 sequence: CASRPREGGGDTQYF. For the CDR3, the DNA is TGTGCCAGCAGACCCCGGGAGGGCGGGGGAGATACGCAGTATTTT.

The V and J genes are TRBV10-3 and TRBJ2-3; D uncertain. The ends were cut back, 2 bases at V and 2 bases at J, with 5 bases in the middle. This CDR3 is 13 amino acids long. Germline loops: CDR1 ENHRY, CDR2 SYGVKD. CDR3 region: CAISEEVTDTQYF. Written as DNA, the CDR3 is TGTGCCATCAGTGAGGAAGTCACAGATACGCAGTATTTT.

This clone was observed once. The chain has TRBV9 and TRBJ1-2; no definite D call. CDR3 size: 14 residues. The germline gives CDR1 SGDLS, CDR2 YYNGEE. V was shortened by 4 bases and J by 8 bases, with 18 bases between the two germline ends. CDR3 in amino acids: CASSLPGFPGGYTF. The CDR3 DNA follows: TGTGCCAGCAGCCTCCCCGGGTTCCCTGGGGGCTACACCTTC.

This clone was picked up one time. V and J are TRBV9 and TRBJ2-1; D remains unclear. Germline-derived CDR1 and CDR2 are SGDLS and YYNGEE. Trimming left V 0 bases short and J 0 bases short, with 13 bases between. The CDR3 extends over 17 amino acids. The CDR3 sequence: CASSVARTVRSYNEQFF. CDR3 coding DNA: TGTGCCAGCAGCGTAGCTAGGACCGTCCGCTCCTACAATGAGCAGTTCTTC.

The CDR3, as DNA: TGCGCCAGCAGCCAAGAAGAATACGGATCCTATAATTCACCCCTCCACTTT. It yields the protein CASSQEEYGSYNSPLHF. The V gene is TRBV4-3, the J gene TRBJ1-6; the D is unclear. Germline CDR1 and CDR2: LGHNA and YSLEER. The V gene lost 0 bases and the J gene lost 1 base, with 10 bases spanning the gap. The CDR3 has 17 amino acids.

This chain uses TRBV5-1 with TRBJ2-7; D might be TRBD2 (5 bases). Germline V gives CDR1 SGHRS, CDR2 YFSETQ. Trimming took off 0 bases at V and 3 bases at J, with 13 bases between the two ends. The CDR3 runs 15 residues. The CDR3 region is CASSLEGGPHYEQYF. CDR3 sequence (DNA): TGCGCCAGCAGCTTGGAAGGAGGCCCCCACTACGAGCAGTACTTC.

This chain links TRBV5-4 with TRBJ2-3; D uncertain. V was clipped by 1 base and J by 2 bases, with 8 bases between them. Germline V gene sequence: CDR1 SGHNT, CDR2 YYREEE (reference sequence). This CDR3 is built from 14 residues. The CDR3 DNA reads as TGTGCCAGCAGCTTGACGGCGTACACAGATACGCAGTATTTT. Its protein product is CASSLTAYTDTQYF.

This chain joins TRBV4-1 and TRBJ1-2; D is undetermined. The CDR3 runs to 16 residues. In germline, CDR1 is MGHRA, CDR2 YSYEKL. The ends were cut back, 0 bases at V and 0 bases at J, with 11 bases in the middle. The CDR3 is CASSQDRTATNYGYTF. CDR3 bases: TGCGCCAGCAGCCAAGATCGTACAGCTACTAACTATGGCTACACCTTC.

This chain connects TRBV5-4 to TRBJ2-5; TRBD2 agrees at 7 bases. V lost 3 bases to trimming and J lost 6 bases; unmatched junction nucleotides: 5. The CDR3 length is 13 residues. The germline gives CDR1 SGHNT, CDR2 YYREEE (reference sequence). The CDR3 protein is CASSYGLDQTQYF. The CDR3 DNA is TGTGCCAGCAGCTATGGACTAGACCAGACCCAGTACTTC.

CDR3 sequence: CASSRDLPSGNTIYF. In DNA form, the CDR3 reads TGTGCCAGCAGTCGGGACCTGCCCTCTGGAAACACCATATATTTT. V is TRBV28 and J is TRBJ1-3, with a tentative D call TRBD1 (5 bases). Trimming removed 5 bases at V and 0 bases at J, with 11 bases between. In germline, CDR1 is MDHEN, CDR2 SYDVKM. The length of the CDR3 is 15 residues.

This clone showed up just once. CDR3 loop: CASSLGLAGYPPYNEQFF. The CDR3 region has the DNA TGTGCCAGCAGCTTGGGACTAGCGGGCTACCCCCCCTACAATGAGCAGTTCTTC. The rearrangement links TRBV5-6 to TRBJ2-1, with 10 bases lining up with TRBD2. The CDR3 loop spans 18 amino acids. Germline assignment: CDR1 SGHDT and CDR2 YYEEEE. J gave up 2 bases and V 0 bases, and 8 bases lay outside the gene matches.

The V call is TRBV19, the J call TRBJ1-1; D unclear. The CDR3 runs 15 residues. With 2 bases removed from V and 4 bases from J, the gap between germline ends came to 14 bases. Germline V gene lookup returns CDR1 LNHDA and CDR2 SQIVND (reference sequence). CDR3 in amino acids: CASSIMLMMSTEAFF. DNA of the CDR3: TGTGCCAGTAGTATAATGTTGATGATGTCCACTGAAGCTTTCTTT.

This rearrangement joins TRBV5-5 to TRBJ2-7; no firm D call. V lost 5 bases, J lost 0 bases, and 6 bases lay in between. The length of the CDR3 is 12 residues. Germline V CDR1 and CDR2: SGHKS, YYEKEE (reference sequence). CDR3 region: CASSIVSYEQYF. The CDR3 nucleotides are TGTGCCAGCAGTATCGTCTCCTACGAGCAGTACTTC.

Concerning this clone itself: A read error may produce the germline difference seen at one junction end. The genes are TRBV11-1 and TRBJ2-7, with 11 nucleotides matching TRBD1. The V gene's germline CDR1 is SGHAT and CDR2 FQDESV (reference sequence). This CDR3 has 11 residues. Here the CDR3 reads CASSRGQGDNF. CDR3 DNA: TGTGCCAGCAGCCGGGGACAGGGGGACAACTTC.

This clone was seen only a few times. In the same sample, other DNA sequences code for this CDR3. The CDR3 DNA is TGTGCCAGCAGCTCACGTCCCGGGGAGCTGTTTTTT. Its translation is CASSSRPGELFF. The V call is TRBV7-9, the J call TRBJ2-2, with D unresolved. Germline V gene sequence: CDR1 SEHNR, CDR2 FQNEAQ (reference sequence). The V end lost 4 bases, the J end lost 6 bases, and 6 bases lay between the germline ends. The CDR3 contains 12 residues.

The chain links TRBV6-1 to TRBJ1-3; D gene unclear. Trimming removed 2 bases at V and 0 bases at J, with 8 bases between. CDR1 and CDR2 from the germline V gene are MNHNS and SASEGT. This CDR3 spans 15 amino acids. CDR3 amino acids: CASSELEVSGNTIYF. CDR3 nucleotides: TGTGCCAGCAGTGAATTGGAGGTCTCTGGAAACACCATATATTTT.

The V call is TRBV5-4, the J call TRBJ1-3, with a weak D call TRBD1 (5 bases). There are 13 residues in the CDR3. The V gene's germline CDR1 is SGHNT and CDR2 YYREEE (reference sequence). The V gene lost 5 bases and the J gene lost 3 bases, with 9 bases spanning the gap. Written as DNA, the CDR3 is TGTGCCAGCAGGGGGGACGTTGGAAACACCATATATTTT. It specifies CASRGDVGNTIYF. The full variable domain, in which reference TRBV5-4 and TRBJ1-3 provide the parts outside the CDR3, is ETGVTQSPTHLIKTRGQQVTLRCSSQSGHNTVSWYQQALGQGPQFIFQYYREEENGRGNFPPRFSGLQFPNYSSELNVNALELDDSALYLCASRGDVGNTIYFGEGSWLTVV.

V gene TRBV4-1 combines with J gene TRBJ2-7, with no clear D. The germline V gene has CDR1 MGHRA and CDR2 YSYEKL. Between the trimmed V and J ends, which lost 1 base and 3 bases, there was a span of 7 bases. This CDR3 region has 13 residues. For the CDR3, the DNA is TGCGCCAGCAGCCAAGGAGACAACTACGAGCAGTACTTC. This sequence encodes CASSQGDNYEQYF.

CDR3 protein: CASSFRTGMVHQETQYF. The CDR3 region has the DNA TGTGCCAGCAGCTTCAGGACAGGGATGGTCCACCAAGAGACCCAGTACTTC. The chain combines TRBV11-2 with TRBJ2-5; TRBD1 matches at 8 bases. The CDR3 has 17 amino acids. J gave up 0 bases and V 3 bases, and 9 bases lay outside the gene matches. Germline values: CDR1 SGHAT, CDR2 FQNNGV.

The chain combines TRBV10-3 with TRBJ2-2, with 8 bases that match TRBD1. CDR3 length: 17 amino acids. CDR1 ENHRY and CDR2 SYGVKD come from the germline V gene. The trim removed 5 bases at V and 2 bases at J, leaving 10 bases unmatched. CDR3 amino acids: CAISNPGTGKNTGELFF. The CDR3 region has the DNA TGTGCCATCAGTAATCCGGGGACAGGTAAAAACACCGGGGAGCTGTTTTTT.

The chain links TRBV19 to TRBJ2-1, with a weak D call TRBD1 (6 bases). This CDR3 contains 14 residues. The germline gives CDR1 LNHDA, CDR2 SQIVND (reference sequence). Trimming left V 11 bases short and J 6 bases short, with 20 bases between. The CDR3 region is CAASLDSRGNEQFF. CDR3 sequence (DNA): TGTGCCGCCTCGCTGGACTCCAGGGGCAATGAGCAGTTCTTC.

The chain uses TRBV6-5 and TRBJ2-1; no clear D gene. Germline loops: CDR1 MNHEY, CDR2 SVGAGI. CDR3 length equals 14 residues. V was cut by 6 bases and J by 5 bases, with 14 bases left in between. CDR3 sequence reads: CASSPVQMDNEQFF. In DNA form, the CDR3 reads TGTGCCAGCAGCCCCGTCCAGATGGACAATGAGCAGTTCTTC.

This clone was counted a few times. In nucleotides, the CDR3 is TGTGCCACCTCGGAGCGGGACATGGGGGATAGTTCACCCCTCCACTTT. Residues: CATSERDMGDSSPLHF. The J gene is TRBJ1-6, the V gene TRBV25-1; D might be TRBD1 (6 bases). The CDR3 length is 16 residues. The germline gives CDR1 MGHDK, CDR2 SYGVNS. Trimming shortened V by 10 bases and J by 9 bases, and 25 bases separated the two germline ends.

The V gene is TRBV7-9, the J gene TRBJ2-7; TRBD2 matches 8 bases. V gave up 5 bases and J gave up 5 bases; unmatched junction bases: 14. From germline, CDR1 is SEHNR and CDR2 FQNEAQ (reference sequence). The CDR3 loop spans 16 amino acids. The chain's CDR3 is CASSPRGKRELHEQYF. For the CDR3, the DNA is TGTGCCAGCAGCCCGAGGGGAAAGCGGGAGCTCCACGAGCAGTACTTC.

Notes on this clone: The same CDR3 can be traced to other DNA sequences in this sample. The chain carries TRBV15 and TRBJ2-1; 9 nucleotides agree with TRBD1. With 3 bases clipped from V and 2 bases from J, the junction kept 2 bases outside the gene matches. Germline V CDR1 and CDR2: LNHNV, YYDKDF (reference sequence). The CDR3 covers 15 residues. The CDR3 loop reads CATSRDRGTYNEQFF. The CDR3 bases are TGTGCCACCAGCAGGGACAGGGGAACCTACAATGAGCAGTTCTTC.

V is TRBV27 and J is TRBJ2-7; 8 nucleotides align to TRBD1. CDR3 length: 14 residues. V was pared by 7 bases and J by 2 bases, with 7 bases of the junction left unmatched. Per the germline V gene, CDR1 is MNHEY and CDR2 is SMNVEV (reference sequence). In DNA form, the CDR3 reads TGTGCCAGCAAACGACAGGGGCCGACCTACGAGCAGTACTTC. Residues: CASKRQGPTYEQYF.

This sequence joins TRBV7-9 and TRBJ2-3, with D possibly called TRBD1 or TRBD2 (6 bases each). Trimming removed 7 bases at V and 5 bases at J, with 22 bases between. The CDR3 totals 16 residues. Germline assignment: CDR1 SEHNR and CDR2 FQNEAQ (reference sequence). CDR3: CASTSMGGSALDTQYF. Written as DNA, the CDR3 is TGTGCCAGCACCTCAATGGGGGGCAGTGCGTTAGATACGCAGTATTTT.